The next 30 T cell receptor beta chains were all read from a single sample in a study of T cell changes during pregnancy in multiple sclerosis. The data were produced by immunoSEQ multiplex PCR, yet TCRdb's version contains in-frame clones alone and is incomplete. Of 35,000 to 45,000 clones listed, 70% to 90% are singletons. Sequencing was performed on CD8+ T cells from peripheral blood mononuclear cells, taken in the first trimester of pregnancy. These receptors were collected from a female donor with multiple sclerosis, enrolled in a pregnancy study.

This chain connects TRBV5-4 to TRBJ1-1; D call uncertain. This CDR3 comprises 14 residues. CDR1 SGHNT and CDR2 YYREEE come from the germline V gene (reference sequence). V was cut by 0 bases and J by 7 bases, with 13 bases left in between. The CDR3: CASSLAVSGGEAFF. CDR3 DNA: TGTGCCAGCAGCTTGGCCGTTTCGGGAGGTGAAGCTTTCTTT.

V and J are TRBV27 and TRBJ2-1; 7 bases agree with TRBD1. After removal of 4 bases from V and 0 bases from J, the junction contained 6 bases not matched to a gene. The germline V gene encodes CDR1 MNHEY and CDR2 SMNVEV (reference sequence). The CDR3 sequence is 16 residues long. The CDR3 here is CASSSQGQSSYNEQFF. The CDR3 region has the DNA TGTGCCAGCAGTTCCCAGGGACAGAGCTCCTACAATGAGCAGTTCTTC.

This rearrangement joins TRBV4-3 to TRBJ2-6; the D is unclear. The CDR3 runs to 16 residues. The ends were cut back, 4 bases at V and 4 bases at J, with 14 bases in the middle. The germline gives CDR1 LGHNA, CDR2 YSLEER. The chain's CDR3 is CASSPSVISGANVLTF. CDR3 DNA sequence: TGCGCCAGCAGCCCATCGGTAATATCCGGGGCCAACGTCCTGACTTTC.

The gene calls are TRBV11-1 and TRBJ2-7; D is possibly TRBD1 (5 bases). Germline V gene data show CDR1 as SGHAT and CDR2 as FQDESV (reference sequence). V gave up 5 bases and J gave up 6 bases, with 11 bases separating them. The CDR3 has 12 residues. In DNA form, the CDR3 reads TGTGCCAGCAGCACCACAGGATCCGAGCAGTACTTC. Translating it yields CASSTTGSEQYF.

The V gene is TRBV7-9, the J gene TRBJ2-1, with a possible D match to TRBD2 (6 bases). V shed 5 bases and J shed 6 bases, with 14 bases lying between them. The germline CDR1 and CDR2 sequences are SEHNR and FQNEAQ (reference sequence). The CDR3 length is 14 residues. The CDR3 nucleotides are TGTGCCAGCAGCCCAACGGGGGTAGCCAATGAGCAGTTCTTC. Amino acids: CASSPTGVANEQFF.

The chain joins TRBV11-2 to TRBJ1-1, with TRBD1 matching over 9 bases. V trimming: 5 bases; J trimming: 1 base; junction bases outside the gene matches: 8. This CDR3 contains 16 residues. CDR1 is SGHAT and CDR2 is FQNNGV in the germline V gene. For the CDR3, the DNA is TGTGCCAGCAGCCCCCCCCGGGACAGGGCGAACACTGAAGCTTTCTTT. Amino acid sequence: CASSPPRDRANTEAFF.

The V gene is TRBV6-1, the J gene TRBJ1-4, with TRBD1 identical over 7 bases. The CDR3 totals 16 residues. Losses at the gene ends were 2 bases for V and 5 bases for J; bases not matched to a gene: 8. Germline V gene lookup returns CDR1 MNHNS and CDR2 SASEGT. DNA of the CDR3: TGTGCCAGCAGTGAATACCGGGACAGCCTAAATGAAAAACTGTTTTTT. This translates into CASSEYRDSLNEKLFF.

The rearrangement joins TRBV5-8 to TRBJ2-7, with TRBD2 as a possible D gene (5 bases). CDR1 and CDR2 from the germline V gene are SGHTS and YDEGEE. Trimming left V 5 bases short and J 2 bases short, with 17 bases between. This CDR3 comprises 15 residues. The CDR3 DNA follows: TGTGCCAGCAGTCGGCCCCGAAGAGCGGCCTACGAGCAGTACTTC. Translating gives CASSRPRRAAYEQYF.

The genes are TRBV9 and TRBJ1-2, with D hard to call. V was cut by 3 bases and J by 4 bases, with 16 bases left in between. The CDR3 has 15 amino acids. Germline CDR1 reads SGDLS; CDR2 reads YYNGEE. In nucleotides, the CDR3 is TGTGCCAGCAGCGAACTTGAGGATGGGAGCTATGGCTACACCTTC. Translation gives CASSELEDGSYGYTF.

V and J are TRBV4-3 and TRBJ1-5; possible D gene TRBD1, 6 bases. CDR3 length: 15 residues. The ends were cut back, 6 bases at V and 0 bases at J, with 12 bases in the middle. The germline V gene has CDR1 LGHNA and CDR2 YSLEER. This chain's CDR3 is CASSPQGYSNQPQHF. The CDR3 nucleotides read TGCGCCAGCAGTCCCCAGGGGTATAGCAATCAGCCCCAGCATTTT.

This rearrangement joins TRBV9 to TRBJ2-4; TRBD2 aligns across 8 bases. This CDR3 is built from 12 residues. V trimming: 3 bases; J trimming: 13 bases; junction bases outside the gene matches: 6. From germline, CDR1 is SGDLS and CDR2 YYNGEE. This CDR3 reads CASSGLGGGQYF. The DNA for the CDR3 is TGTGCCAGCAGCGGCCTCGGGGGGGGCCAGTACTTC. Together with reference TRBV9 and TRBJ2-4, the CDR3 gives the full variable domain: DSGVTQTPKHLITATGQRVTLRCSPRSGDLSVYWYQQSLDQGLQFLIQYYNGEERAKGNILERFSAQQFPDLHSELNLSSLELGDSALYFCASSGLGGGQYFGAGTRLSVL.

The chain carries TRBV15 and TRBJ1-2, with TRBD1 matching over 8 bases. Germline loops: CDR1 LNHNV, CDR2 YYDKDF (reference sequence). The CDR3 has 12 amino acids. The V gene end was trimmed by 2 bases and the J gene end by 8 bases; junction bases not matched to a gene: 1. CDR3 region: CATSRSGGGYTF. Written as DNA, the CDR3 is TGTGCCACCAGCAGATCAGGGGGCGGCTACACCTTC.

V is TRBV7-9 and J is TRBJ1-6, with 7 nucleotides matching TRBD1. CDR3 length: 15 amino acids. CDR1 and CDR2 (germline): SEHNR, FQNEAQ (reference sequence). J lost 5 bases, V lost 6 bases, and 7 bases had no gene match. CDR3 region: CASRSPGQHNSPLHF. CDR3 bases: TGTGCCAGCAGATCTCCGGGACAGCATAATTCACCCCTCCACTTT. Based on the CDR3 plus reference TRBV7-9 and TRBJ1-6, the full variable domain is DTGVSQNPRHKITKRGQNVTFRCDPISEHNRLYWYRQTLGQGPEFLTYFQNEAQLEKSRLLSDRFSAERPKGSFSTLEIQRTEQGDSAMYLCASRSPGQHNSPLHFGNGTRLTVT.

The rearrangement joins TRBV7-9 to TRBJ1-5; D is possibly TRBD1 (6 bases). The CDR3 totals 16 residues. The V and J ends lost 2 bases and 1 base respectively, with 12 bases between them. Germline V gene data show CDR1 as SEHNR and CDR2 as FQNEAQ (reference sequence). CDR3 amino acids: CASSLWAGDSNQPQHF. The DNA of the CDR3 is TGTGCCAGCAGCTTATGGGCAGGGGACAGCAATCAGCCCCAGCATTTT.

V and J are TRBV29-1 and TRBJ1-2; perhaps TRBD1 as D (6 bases). Per the germline V gene, CDR1 is SQVTM and CDR2 is ANQGSEA. This CDR3 is built from 10 residues. Trimming pared 3 bases from V and 8 bases from J, leaving 7 bases between. Here the CDR3 reads CSVEGAGYTF. The CDR3 DNA reads TGCAGCGTTGAGGGGGCCGGCTACACCTTC.

The gene calls are TRBV27 and TRBJ1-1, with TRBD1 identical over 7 bases. The junction had 7 bases not matched to a gene; V was cut back by 8 bases and J by 1 base. CDR1 MNHEY and CDR2 SMNVEV come from the germline V gene (reference sequence). The CDR3 covers 14 residues. The CDR3 nucleotides are TGTGCCAGCCGGGAAGGGGGCCAGAACACTGAAGCTTTCTTT. This translates into CASREGGQNTEAFF.

In this sample, this clone turned up once. This rearrangement joins TRBV6-5 to TRBJ2-7, with D maybe TRBD1 (7 bases). The CDR3 length is 14 residues. Trimming removed 7 bases at V and 3 bases at J, with 16 bases between. Germline lookup yields CDR1 MNHEY and CDR2 SVGAGI. CDR3 sequence: CASNDREVLYEQYF. DNA of the CDR3: TGTGCCAGCAACGACAGGGAGGTCCTCTACGAGCAGTACTTC.

The chain uses TRBV6-5 and TRBJ1-5, with a weak D call TRBD1 (5 bases). Germline V gene sequence: CDR1 MNHEY, CDR2 SVGAGI. The CDR3 runs 14 residues. Trimming shortened V by 8 bases and J by 3 bases, and 14 bases separated the two germline ends. CDR3 sequence: CASRPGGVNQPQHF. The CDR3 region has the DNA TGTGCCAGCCGTCCGGGGGGGGTCAATCAGCCCCAGCATTTT.

The V call is TRBV19, the J call TRBJ2-7; 12 nucleotides line up with TRBD1. Germline V gene data show CDR1 as LNHDA and CDR2 as SQIVND (reference sequence). The CDR3 sequence is 14 residues long. The V segment lost 5 bases and the J segment 6 bases; nucleotides outside the gene matches: 5. The DNA of the CDR3 is TGTGCCAGTAGTCCGGGACAGGGGGCCTTCGAGCAGTACTTC. Its protein is CASSPGQGAFEQYF.

The CDR3 region is CASSFGTSGGNEQFF. Here the CDR3 DNA reads TGTGCCAGCAGCTTCGGGACTAGCGGGGGGAATGAGCAGTTCTTC. The chain uses TRBV13 and TRBJ2-1; TRBD2 agrees at 15 bases. The V and J ends lost 3 bases and 7 bases, in that order; junction bases with no gene match: 1. Germline CDR1 reads PRHDT; CDR2 reads FYEKMQ (reference sequence). The CDR3 loop spans 15 amino acids.

The chain is built from TRBV9 and TRBJ1-1; D is ambiguous. In germline, CDR1 is SGDLS, CDR2 YYNGEE. The CDR3 is 13 residues long. V gave up 4 bases and J gave up 3 bases, with 10 bases separating them. The CDR3 loop is CASSQPGYTEAFF. For the CDR3, the DNA is TGTGCCAGCAGCCAACCGGGATACACTGAAGCTTTCTTT.

The V call is TRBV7-2, the J call TRBJ2-3, with 8 bases lining up with TRBD1. The junction had 8 bases not matched to a gene; V was cut back by 5 bases and J by 1 base. This CDR3 region has 16 residues. Germline-derived CDR1 and CDR2 are SGHTA and FQGNSA. The DNA for the CDR3 is TGTGCCAGCAGCCGAGGAGACAGGGGTGGCACAGATACGCAGTATTTT. Its translation: CASSRGDRGGTDTQYF. Full variable domain (remainder filled in from reference TRBV7-2 and TRBJ2-3): GAGVSQSPSNKVTEKGKDVELRCDPISGHTALYWYRQSLGQGLEFLIYFQGNSAPDKSGLPSDRFSAERTGGSVSTLTIQRTQQEDSAVYLCASSRGDRGGTDTQYFGPGTRLTVL.

V is TRBV7-6 and J is TRBJ1-1; D uncertain. V lost 5 bases and J lost 3, with 16 bases in between. CDR1 is SGHVS and CDR2 is FNYEAQ in the germline V gene. This CDR3 is 15 amino acids long. For the CDR3, the DNA is TGTGCCAGCAGCGACGGAAGGGTCGGGGACACTGAAGCTTTCTTT. It codes for CASSDGRVGDTEAFF.

V is TRBV5-6 and J is TRBJ2-5, with 15 bases lining up with TRBD2. The J call may be wrong; the DNA end is better matched by TRBJ2-7. CDR1 is SGHDT and CDR2 is YYEEEE in the germline V gene. The CDR3 has 17 amino acids. The DNA for the CDR3 is TGTGCCAGCAGCGGGGGGACTAGCGGGGGGCGCCACTACGAGCAGTACTTC. It specifies CASSGGTSGGRHYEQYF.

V gene TRBV25-1 combines with J gene TRBJ1-5; the match to TRBD1 covers 9 bases. The J segment lost 6 bases and the V segment lost 2 bases, leaving 5 bases of the junction unmatched. Germline CDR1 is MGHDK and CDR2 is SYGVNS. The CDR3 is 15 amino acids. CDR3 protein: CASSEGDREVQPQHF. CDR3 coding DNA: TGTGCCAGCAGTGAAGGGGACAGGGAGGTTCAGCCCCAGCATTTT.

This clone has more than one count but fewer than ten. The chain combines TRBV6-5 with TRBJ2-7, with TRBD1 identical over 7 bases. The CDR3 is 14 residues long. Germline V lookup: CDR1 MNHEY, CDR2 SVGAGI. The J segment lost 3 bases and the V segment lost 5 bases, leaving 7 bases of the junction unmatched. The CDR3 reads CASSTGQEVYEQYF. The CDR3 bases are TGTGCCAGCAGTACTGGACAGGAGGTCTACGAGCAGTACTTC.

This clone was observed a few times. The chain has TRBV9 and TRBJ2-4; 12 positions agree with TRBD2. The V segment lost 0 bases and the J segment 10 bases; nucleotides outside the gene matches: 8. CDR1 SGDLS and CDR2 YYNGEE come from the germline V gene. The CDR3 consists of 16 residues. The CDR3 sequence is CASSVGASGGAGIQYF. CDR3 coding DNA: TGTGCCAGCAGCGTAGGAGCTAGCGGGGGGGCCGGGATTCAGTACTTC.

The rearrangement links TRBV5-1 to TRBJ1-1; tentatively, D is TRBD1 (5 bases). The CDR3 is 14 amino acids. V lost 4 bases, J lost 1 base, and 11 bases lay in between. Per the germline V gene, CDR1 is SGHRS and CDR2 is YFSETQ. The CDR3 DNA reads as TGCGCCAGCAGCCGCCGGGGGGAGAACACTGAAGCTTTCTTT. Protein sequence: CASSRRGENTEAFF.

The chain has TRBV7-9 and TRBJ2-7; D unclear. There are 14 residues in the CDR3. CDR1 and CDR2 (germline): SEHNR, FQNEAQ (reference sequence). Trimming stripped 5 bases from V and 5 bases from J, with 16 bases between. The CDR3 coding sequence is TGTGCCAGCAGCCTACCCGAAGTTCCCCACGAGCAGTACTTC. Amino acids: CASSLPEVPHEQYF.

The chain is built from TRBV7-6 and TRBJ1-4; maybe TRBD1 (5 bases). Germline assignment: CDR1 SGHVS and CDR2 FNYEAQ. The CDR3 is 16 residues long. Trimming pared 4 bases from V and 5 bases from J, leaving 17 bases between. CDR3 bases: TGTGCCAGCAGCTCCTTCCCCCGGGACTCCAATGAAAAACTGTTTTTT. As protein: CASSSFPRDSNEKLFF. Based on the CDR3 plus reference TRBV7-6 and TRBJ1-4, the full variable domain is GAGVSQSPRYKVTKRGQDVALRCDPISGHVSLYWYRQALGQGPEFLTYFNYEAQQDKSGLPNDRFSAERPEGSISTLTIQRTEQRDSAMYRCASSSFPRDSNEKLFFGSGTQLSVL.